These 29 T cell receptor beta chains originate from one sample sequenced in a study of blood T cell repertoires in COVID-19. The table came from immunoSEQ multiplex PCR; TCRdb's copy has only in-frame clones and leaves some out. The sample contains 60,000 to 85,000 clones, approximately 80% of which appear only once. What was sequenced was peripheral blood. These receptors were taken from an elderly man with acute or convalescent COVID-19.

The rearrangement links TRBV28 to TRBJ1-1; 7 bases are shared with TRBD1. V lost 5 bases to trimming and J lost 1 base; unmatched junction nucleotides: 7. Germline V gene data show CDR1 as MDHEN and CDR2 as SYDVKM. The CDR3 runs 15 residues. The DNA of the CDR3 is TGTGCCAGCAGTGCTCGACAGGGCTGGAACACTGAAGCTTTCTTT. Amino acids: CASSARQGWNTEAFF.

This chain joins TRBV4-3 and TRBJ2-4, with 15 bases lining up with TRBD2. Germline V gives CDR1 LGHNA, CDR2 YSLEER. V was pared by 8 bases and J by 6 bases, with 11 bases of the junction left unmatched. CDR3 length equals 17 residues. This chain's CDR3 is CASAQGLAGGQGNIQYF. CDR3 sequence (DNA): TGCGCCAGCGCCCAGGGACTAGCGGGGGGCCAGGGAAACATTCAGTACTTC.

This chain links TRBV7-2 with TRBJ2-2, with 8 bases that match TRBD1. Trimming cost V 3 bases and J 2 bases; bases outside gene matches: 5. The CDR3 consists of 16 residues. Looked up from germline, CDR1 is SGHTA and CDR2 is FQGNSA. The CDR3, as DNA: TGTGCCAGCAGCTTTCGACAGGGGACTAACACCGGGGAGCTGTTTTTT. Translated, it gives CASSFRQGTNTGELFF. The full variable domain, with the rest looked up from reference TRBV7-2 and TRBJ2-2, is GAGVSQSPSNKVTEKGKDVELRCDPISGHTALYWYRQSLGQGLEFLIYFQGNSAPDKSGLPSDRFSAERTGGSVSTLTIQRTQQEDSAVYLCASSFRQGTNTGELFFGEGSRLTVL.

V and J are TRBV24-1 and TRBJ2-1, with TRBD1 matching 10 bases. Germline CDR1 reads KGHDR; CDR2 reads SFDVKD. The V and J ends lost 2 bases and 2 bases, in that order; junction bases with no gene match: 5. The CDR3 spans 17 residues. As DNA, the CDR3 is TGTGCCACCAGTGATTCCTTAGGGACAGGGGCCTACAATGAGCAGTTCTTC. It specifies CATSDSLGTGAYNEQFF.

The chain links TRBV18 to TRBJ2-1, with TRBD1 as a possible D gene (6 bases). The length of the CDR3 is 15 residues. With 1 base removed from V and 4 bases from J, the gap between germline ends came to 11 bases. Germline lookup yields CDR1 KGHSH and CDR2 LQKENI. The chain's CDR3 is CASSPQEQGYNEQFF. CDR3 bases: TGTGCCAGCTCACCACAGGAACAGGGATACAATGAGCAGTTCTTC.

This chain uses TRBV13 with TRBJ1-4; D gene uncertain. The CDR3 is 14 residues long. CDR1 is PRHDT and CDR2 is FYEKMQ in the germline V gene (reference sequence). V was shortened by 0 bases and J by 8 bases, with 10 bases between the two germline ends. CDR3 sequence (DNA): TGTGCCAGCAGCTTAGGCCGGGGTGGCGAAAAACTGTTTTTT. The encoded protein is CASSLGRGGEKLFF.

The gene calls are TRBV6-5 and TRBJ2-7; D might be TRBD2 (5 bases). From germline, CDR1 is MNHEY and CDR2 SVGAGI. The CDR3 spans 12 residues. Trimming took off 7 bases at V and 5 bases at J, with 12 bases between the two ends. The CDR3 reads CASTPRRNEQYF. The CDR3 region has the DNA TGTGCCAGCACCCCCAGGAGGAACGAGCAGTACTTC.

The chain employs TRBV3-1 (or the pseudogene TRBV3-2) and TRBJ1-4, with a weak D call TRBD1 (5 bases). Trimming pared 3 bases from V and 8 bases from J, leaving 13 bases between. The CDR3 covers 14 residues. CDR1 is LGHDT, CDR2 YNNKEL, per germline (reference sequence). CDR3 in amino acids: CASSQGPGQEKLFF. In nucleotides, the CDR3 is TGTGCCAGCAGCCAGGGGCCAGGGCAGGAAAAACTGTTTTTT.

The CDR3 DNA follows: TGTGCCAGCACCGGGACAGGGACGCAAGATACGCAGTATTTT. Translation gives CASTGTGTQDTQYF. J is TRBJ2-3 and V is TRBV28; 9 nucleotides agree with TRBD1. CDR3 length equals 14 residues. The J segment lost 5 bases and the V segment lost 7 bases, leaving 7 bases of the junction unmatched. Germline loops: CDR1 MDHEN, CDR2 SYDVKM.

This clone was seen many times. This chain joins TRBV7-9 and TRBJ1-1, with D maybe TRBD1 (5 bases). The CDR3 runs to 16 residues. The ends were cut back, 4 bases at V and 0 bases at J, with 15 bases in the middle. Looked up from germline, CDR1 is SEHNR and CDR2 is FQNEAQ (reference sequence). The CDR3, as DNA: TGTGCCAGCAGCTCCCGGGGGACTGATTTGAACACTGAAGCTTTCTTT. Amino acid sequence: CASSSRGTDLNTEAFF.

The chain employs TRBV4-2 and TRBJ2-3; TRBD2 matches 9 bases. The V gene's germline CDR1 is LGHNA and CDR2 YNFKEQ. With 0 bases clipped from V and 5 bases from J, the junction kept 9 bases outside the gene matches. The CDR3 is 17 amino acids. This CDR3 is CASSQEGVAGEGDTQYF. The CDR3 region has the DNA TGTGCCAGCAGCCAAGAAGGAGTAGCGGGGGAAGGAGATACGCAGTATTTT.

The V gene is TRBV7-9, the J gene TRBJ1-4, with 8 positions matching TRBD1. J gave up 4 bases and V 3 bases, and 1 base lay outside the gene matches. The CDR3 has 14 amino acids. Germline V gene sequence: CDR1 SEHNR, CDR2 FQNEAQ (reference sequence). Here the CDR3 DNA reads TGTGCCAGCAGCTTTGGACAGGGTAATGAAAAACTGTTTTTT. It translates to CASSFGQGNEKLFF. The whole variable domain, filled in from reference TRBV7-9 and TRBJ1-4, reads DTGVSQNPRHKITKRGQNVTFRCDPISEHNRLYWYRQTLGQGPEFLTYFQNEAQLEKSRLLSDRFSAERPKGSFSTLEIQRTEQGDSAMYLCASSFGQGNEKLFFGSGTQLSVL.

The chain has TRBV18 and TRBJ2-4, with 9 bases lining up with TRBD2. This CDR3 is built from 16 residues. Losses at the gene ends were 3 bases for V and 6 bases for J; bases not matched to a gene: 9. Germline CDR1 KGHSH, CDR2 LQKENI. The CDR3 bases are TGTGCCAGCTCACCGATCTCATCGGGACTAGCAAACATTCAGTACTTC. Protein product: CASSPISSGLANIQYF.

This clone has just a few counts. This chain uses TRBV5-4 with TRBJ1-1; TRBD1 might be the D (5 bases). The V end lost 4 bases, the J end lost 3 bases, and 13 bases lay between the germline ends. This CDR3 region has 14 residues. CDR1 is SGHNT, CDR2 YYREEE, per germline (reference sequence). Here the CDR3 reads CASSRSGSYTEAFF. DNA of the CDR3: TGTGCCAGCAGCAGATCAGGGTCTTACACTGAAGCTTTCTTT.

The chain has TRBV10-3 and TRBJ1-2; D remains ambiguous. Germline CDR1 ENHRY, CDR2 SYGVKD. Trimming shortened V by 2 bases and J by 0 bases, and 7 bases separated the two germline ends. This CDR3 region has 14 residues. The CDR3 reads CAISEGGTNYGYTF. Written as DNA, the CDR3 is TGTGCCATCAGTGAGGGCGGAACTAACTATGGCTACACCTTC.

This clone came up once. The rearrangement links TRBV7-9 to TRBJ1-6; TRBD1 aligns across 8 bases. The junction had 4 bases not matched to a gene; V was cut back by 3 bases and J by 6 bases. The CDR3 contains 15 residues. Germline assignment: CDR1 SEHNR and CDR2 FQNEAQ (reference sequence). The CDR3 bases are TGTGCCAGCAGCTTCGGACAGGGCTTTAATTCACCCCTCCACTTT. Its protein is CASSFGQGFNSPLHF.

The chain combines TRBV7-2 with TRBJ2-7; 10 bases are a match to TRBD1. Germline V lookup: CDR1 SGHTA, CDR2 FQGNSA. The CDR3 runs 15 residues. V dropped 4 bases and J dropped 4; count of bases not matched to a gene: 7. The CDR3 reads CASSSWDRGTYEQYF. Written as DNA, the CDR3 is TGTGCCAGCAGCTCGTGGGACAGGGGCACTTACGAGCAGTACTTC.

The chain employs TRBV9 and TRBJ1-1; a possible D gene is TRBD1 (5 bases). Germline CDR1 is SGDLS and CDR2 is YYNGEE. V was cut by 2 bases and J by 1 base, with 12 bases left in between. The CDR3 totals 15 residues. CDR3 protein: CASSVAPGQNTEAFF. The CDR3 bases are TGTGCCAGCAGCGTGGCCCCTGGACAGAACACTGAAGCTTTCTTT.

This clone occurred many times. The chain uses TRBV5-1 and TRBJ2-6; D remains ambiguous. V lost 5 bases and J 4 bases, leaving 10 bases between the germline ends. Germline V lookup: CDR1 SGHRS, CDR2 YFSETQ. The CDR3 consists of 14 residues. CDR3 sequence: CASSQGAGANVLTF. Written as DNA, the CDR3 is TGCGCCAGCAGTCAAGGAGCCGGGGCCAACGTCCTGACTTTC.

The chain recombines TRBV7-3 with TRBJ2-1; 11 nucleotides align to TRBD2. V shed 5 bases and J 8 bases; nucleotides not matched to a gene: 8. This CDR3 has 15 amino acids. Germline V gene lookup returns CDR1 SGHTA and CDR2 FQGTGA. CDR3 residues: CASSLLAGVVDEQFF. In DNA form, the CDR3 reads TGTGCCAGCAGCCTACTAGCGGGAGTCGTCGATGAGCAGTTCTTC.

This clone is a singleton in its sample. CDR3 sequence (DNA): TGTGCCAGCAGTTTCGGGGGGGCGCGGACTGAAGCTTTCTTT. Amino acids: CASSFGGARTEAFF. This chain links TRBV28 with TRBJ1-1, with a possible D match to TRBD1 (6 bases). The germline CDR1 and CDR2 sequences are MDHEN and SYDVKM. The V end lost 3 bases, the J end lost 5 bases, and 13 bases lay between the germline ends. CDR3 length: 14 amino acids.

This clone was counted only a few times. The rearrangement links TRBV2 to TRBJ2-2; a weak D match, TRBD1 (5 bases). The CDR3 contains 13 residues. Germline V gives CDR1 SNHLY, CDR2 FYNNEI. The V end lost 4 bases, the J end lost 3 bases, and 6 bases lay between the germline ends. The chain's CDR3 is CASSGRDTGELFF. The DNA for the CDR3 is TGTGCCAGCAGTGGCAGGGACACCGGGGAGCTGTTTTTT.

This sequence joins TRBV6-5 and TRBJ1-6; tentatively, D is TRBD1 (6 bases). Trimming stripped 6 bases from V and 8 bases from J, with 17 bases between. The germline V gene encodes CDR1 MNHEY and CDR2 SVGAGI. The CDR3 runs 15 residues. This CDR3 is CASRRYRDGDSPLHF. CDR3 coding DNA: TGTGCCAGCAGACGCTACAGGGATGGGGATTCACCCCTCCACTTT.

The chain couples TRBV9 to TRBJ1-5; 10 positions agree with TRBD1. Germline V CDR1 and CDR2: SGDLS, YYNGEE. V was pared by 0 bases and J by 4 bases, with 1 base of the junction left unmatched. This CDR3 is built from 15 residues. The CDR3 loop reads CASSVADRGNQPQHF. DNA for the CDR3: TGTGCCAGCAGCGTAGCGGACAGGGGGAATCAGCCCCAGCATTTT.

The rearrangement links TRBV5-6 to TRBJ1-1, with D unresolved. Germline V gene data show CDR1 as SGHDT and CDR2 as YYEEEE. The V and J ends lost 8 bases and 4 bases respectively, with 18 bases between them. This CDR3 has 14 amino acids. CDR3: CARLLEGLGTEAFF. Here the CDR3 DNA reads TGTGCCAGACTCTTGGAGGGTCTAGGCACTGAAGCTTTCTTT.

The chain is built from TRBV10-2 and TRBJ1-5; D is ambiguous. Trimming took 11 bases from V and 5 from J, leaving 10 bases between them. CDR1 is WSHSY and CDR2 is SAAADI in the germline V gene. The CDR3 runs 11 residues. In DNA form, the CDR3 reads TGCGCCGCGGGTGTCGATCAGCCCCAGCATTTT. This sequence encodes CAAGVDQPQHF.

This clone was counted once. This rearrangement joins TRBV23-1 to TRBJ2-7; 7 positions agree with TRBD2. TRBV23-1 is given ORF status, its function remaining uncertain. The V and J ends lost 2 bases and 2 bases, in that order; junction bases with no gene match: 6. CDR3 length: 15 amino acids. The CDR3 DNA reads TGCGCCAGCAGTCAACCTAGCGGACATGCCTACGAGCAGTACTTC. Its translation: CASSQPSGHAYEQYF.

The chain is built from TRBV24-1 and TRBJ2-2, with D perhaps matching TRBD1 (5 bases). Germline loops: CDR1 KGHDR, CDR2 SFDVKD. The V end was cut by 6 bases, the J end by 2 bases, with 21 bases between. This CDR3 region has 18 residues. The CDR3 sequence: CATSTRAVLSFNTGELFF. Written as DNA, the CDR3 is TGTGCCACCAGTACCAGGGCCGTTCTTTCCTTTAACACCGGGGAGCTGTTTTTT.

The chain combines TRBV19 with TRBJ2-5; 7 nucleotides agree with TRBD2. The length of the CDR3 is 16 residues. Losses at the gene ends were 3 bases for V and 4 bases for J; bases not matched to a gene: 11. The V gene's germline CDR1 is LNHDA and CDR2 SQIVND (reference sequence). CDR3 sequence (DNA): TGTGCCAGTAGTATTAGTGTCTTTCCGGGAGGAGAGACCCAGTACTTC. It yields the protein CASSISVFPGGETQYF. Full variable domain (remainder filled in from reference TRBV19 and TRBJ2-5): DGGITQSPKYLFRKEGQNVTLSCEQNLNHDAMYWYRQDPGQGLRLIYYSQIVNDFQKGDIAEGYSVSREKKESFPLTVTSAQKNPTAFYLCASSISVFPGGETQYFGPGTRLLVL.